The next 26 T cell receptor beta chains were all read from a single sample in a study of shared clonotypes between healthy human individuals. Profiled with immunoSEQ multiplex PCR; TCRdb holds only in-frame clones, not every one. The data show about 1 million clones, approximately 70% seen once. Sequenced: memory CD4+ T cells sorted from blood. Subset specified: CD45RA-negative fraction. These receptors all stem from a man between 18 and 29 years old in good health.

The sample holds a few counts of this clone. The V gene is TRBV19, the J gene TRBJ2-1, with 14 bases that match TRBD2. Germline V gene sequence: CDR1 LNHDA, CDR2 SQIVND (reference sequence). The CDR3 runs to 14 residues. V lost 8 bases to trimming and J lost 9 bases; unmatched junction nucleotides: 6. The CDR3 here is CASRTSGRYGEQFF. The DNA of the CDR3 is TGTGCCAGTCGGACTAGCGGGAGGTATGGTGAGCAGTTCTTC.

CDR3 protein: CASSTQDSQKTQYF. The CDR3 DNA sequence: TGTGCCAGCAGTACCCAGGATTCCCAGAAGACCCAGTACTTC. This chain links TRBV28 with TRBJ2-5, with D unresolved. Looked up from germline, CDR1 is MDHEN and CDR2 is SYDVKM. This CDR3 is 14 amino acids long. Trimming stripped 5 bases from V and 6 bases from J, with 16 bases between.

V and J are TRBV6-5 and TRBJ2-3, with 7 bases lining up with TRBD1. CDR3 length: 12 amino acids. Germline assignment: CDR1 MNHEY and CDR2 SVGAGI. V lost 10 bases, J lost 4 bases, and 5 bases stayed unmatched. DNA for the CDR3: TGTGCCACTCACAGGGGTGCAGATACGCAGTATTTT. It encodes CATHRGADTQYF.

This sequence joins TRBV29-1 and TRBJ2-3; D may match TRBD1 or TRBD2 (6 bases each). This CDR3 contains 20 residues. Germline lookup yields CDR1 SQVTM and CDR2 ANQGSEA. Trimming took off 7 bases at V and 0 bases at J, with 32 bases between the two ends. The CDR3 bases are TGCAGCGCCCACAATTGGAGAGGGGGGAAACAGGGTGAAAGCACAGATACGCAGTATTTT. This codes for CSAHNWRGGKQGESTDTQYF.

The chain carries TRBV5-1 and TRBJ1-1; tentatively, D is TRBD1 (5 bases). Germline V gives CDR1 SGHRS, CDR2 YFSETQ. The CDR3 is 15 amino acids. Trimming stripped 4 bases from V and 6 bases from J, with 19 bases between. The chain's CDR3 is CASSPEAGDWSEAFF. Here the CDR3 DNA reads TGCGCCAGCAGCCCAGAGGCGGGGGATTGGTCTGAAGCTTTCTTT.

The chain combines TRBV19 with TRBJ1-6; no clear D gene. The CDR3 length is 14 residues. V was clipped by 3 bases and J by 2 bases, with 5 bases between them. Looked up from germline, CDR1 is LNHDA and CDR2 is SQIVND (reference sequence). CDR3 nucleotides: TGTGCCAGTAGTATGGAGCCCTATAATTCACCCCTCCACTTT. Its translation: CASSMEPYNSPLHF.

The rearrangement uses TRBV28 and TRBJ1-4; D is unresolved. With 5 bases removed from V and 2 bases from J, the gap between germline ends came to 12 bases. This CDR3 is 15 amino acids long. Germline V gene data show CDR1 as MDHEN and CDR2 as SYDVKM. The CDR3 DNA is TGTGCCAGCAGTCTCCCGCGGGCCACTAATGAAAAACTGTTTTTT. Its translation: CASSLPRATNEKLFF.

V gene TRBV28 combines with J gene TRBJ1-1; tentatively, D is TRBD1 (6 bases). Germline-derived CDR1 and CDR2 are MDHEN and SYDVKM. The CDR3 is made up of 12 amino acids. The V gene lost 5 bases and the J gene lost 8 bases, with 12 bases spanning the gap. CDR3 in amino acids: CASSRTAIEAFF. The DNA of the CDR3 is TGTGCCAGCAGTCGGACAGCAATCGAAGCTTTCTTT.

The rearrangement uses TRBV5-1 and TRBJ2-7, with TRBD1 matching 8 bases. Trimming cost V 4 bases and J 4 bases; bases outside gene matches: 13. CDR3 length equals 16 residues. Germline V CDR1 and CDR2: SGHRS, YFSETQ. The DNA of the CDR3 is TGCGCCAGCAGCCTTGGCCCCGGACAGGGAGAATACGAGCAGTACTTC. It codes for CASSLGPGQGEYEQYF.

In DNA form, the CDR3 reads TGTGCCTGGAATAAACGACGGTCGGGCAAAAACATTCAGTACTTC. Protein: CAWNKRRSGKNIQYF. V usage is TRBV30 and J usage is TRBJ2-4, with D unclear. The CDR3 covers 15 residues. The germline V and J ends were trimmed by 4 bases and 3 bases, with 16 bases remaining between them. Germline CDR1 GTSNPN, CDR2 SVGIG (reference sequence). Full variable domain (missing parts from reference TRBV30 and TRBJ2-4): SQTIHQWPATLVQPVGSPLSLECTVEGTSNPNLYWYRQAAGRGLQLLFYSVGIGQISSEVPQNLSASRPQDRQFILSSKKLLLSDSGFYLCAWNKRRSGKNIQYFGAGTRLSVL.

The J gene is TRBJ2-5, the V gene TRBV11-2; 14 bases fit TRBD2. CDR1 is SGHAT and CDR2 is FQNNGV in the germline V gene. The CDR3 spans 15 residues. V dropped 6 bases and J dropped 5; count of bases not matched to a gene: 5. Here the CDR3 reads CASSWGTSGSETQYF. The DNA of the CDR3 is TGTGCCAGCAGTTGGGGGACTAGCGGGAGTGAGACCCAGTACTTC.

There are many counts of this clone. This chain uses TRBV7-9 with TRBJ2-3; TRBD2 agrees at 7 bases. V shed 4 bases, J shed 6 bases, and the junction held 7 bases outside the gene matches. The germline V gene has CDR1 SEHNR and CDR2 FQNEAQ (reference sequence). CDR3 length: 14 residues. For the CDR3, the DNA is TGTGCCAGCAGCTCTGGACTAGATGGGGATACGCAGTATTTT. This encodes CASSSGLDGDTQYF.

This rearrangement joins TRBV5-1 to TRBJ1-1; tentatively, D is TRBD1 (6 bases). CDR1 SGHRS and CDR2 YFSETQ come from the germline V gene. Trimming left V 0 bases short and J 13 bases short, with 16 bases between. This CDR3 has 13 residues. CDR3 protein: CASSLASGGRVFF. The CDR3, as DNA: TGCGCCAGCAGCTTGGCCAGCGGGGGCCGGGTTTTCTTT.

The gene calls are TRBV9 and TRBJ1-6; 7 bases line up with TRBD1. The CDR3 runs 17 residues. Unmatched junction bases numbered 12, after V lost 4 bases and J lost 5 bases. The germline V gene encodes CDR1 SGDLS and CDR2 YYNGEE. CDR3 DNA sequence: TGTGCCAGCAGCAGAGCCGATGGGGGACAGAATAATTCACCCCTCCACTTT. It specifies CASSRADGGQNNSPLHF. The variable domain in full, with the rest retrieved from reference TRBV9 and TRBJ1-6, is DSGVTQTPKHLITATGQRVTLRCSPRSGDLSVYWYQQSLDQGLQFLIQYYNGEERAKGNILERFSAQQFPDLHSELNLSSLELGDSALYFCASSRADGGQNNSPLHFGNGTRLTVT.

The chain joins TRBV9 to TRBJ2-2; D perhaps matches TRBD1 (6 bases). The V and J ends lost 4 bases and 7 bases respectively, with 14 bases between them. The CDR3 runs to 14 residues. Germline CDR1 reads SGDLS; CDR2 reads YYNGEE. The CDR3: CASSTPLGHGELFF. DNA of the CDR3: TGTGCCAGCAGCACCCCCCTGGGACACGGGGAGCTGTTTTTT.

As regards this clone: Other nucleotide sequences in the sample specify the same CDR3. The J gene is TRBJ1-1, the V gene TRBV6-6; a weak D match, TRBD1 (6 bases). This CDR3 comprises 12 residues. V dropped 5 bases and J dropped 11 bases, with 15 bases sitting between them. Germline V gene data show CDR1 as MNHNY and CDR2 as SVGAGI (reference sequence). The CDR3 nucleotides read TGTGCCAGCAGTCAAGGGGGAGCTCAGGCTTTCTTT. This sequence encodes CASSQGGAQAFF.

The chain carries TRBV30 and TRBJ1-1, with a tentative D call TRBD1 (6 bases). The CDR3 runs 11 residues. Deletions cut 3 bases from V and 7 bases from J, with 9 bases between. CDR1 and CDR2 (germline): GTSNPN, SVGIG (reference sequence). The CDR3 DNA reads TGTGCCTGGAGCCGGACAGTTGAAGCTTTCTTT. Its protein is CAWSRTVEAFF. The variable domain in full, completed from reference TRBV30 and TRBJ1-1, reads SQTIHQWPATLVQPVGSPLSLECTVEGTSNPNLYWYRQAAGRGLQLLFYSVGIGQISSEVPQNLSASRPQDRQFILSSKKLLLSDSGFYLCAWSRTVEAFFGQGTRLTVV.

CDR3 DNA sequence: TGTGCCAGCAGCTGGGACAGAACTACCTACGAGCAGTACTTC. The encoded protein is CASSWDRTTYEQYF. The chain links TRBV7-9 to TRBJ2-7; TRBD1 matches 7 bases. The germline CDR1 and CDR2 sequences are SEHNR and FQNEAQ (reference sequence). The CDR3 totals 14 residues. V lost 4 bases to trimming and J lost 2 bases; unmatched junction nucleotides: 5.

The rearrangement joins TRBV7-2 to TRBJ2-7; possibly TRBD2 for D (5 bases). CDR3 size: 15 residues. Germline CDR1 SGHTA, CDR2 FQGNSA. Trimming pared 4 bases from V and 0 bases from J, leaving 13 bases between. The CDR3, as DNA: TGTGCCAGCAGCTACATTCCGGGGTCCTCCTACGAGCAGTACTTC. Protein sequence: CASSYIPGSSYEQYF.

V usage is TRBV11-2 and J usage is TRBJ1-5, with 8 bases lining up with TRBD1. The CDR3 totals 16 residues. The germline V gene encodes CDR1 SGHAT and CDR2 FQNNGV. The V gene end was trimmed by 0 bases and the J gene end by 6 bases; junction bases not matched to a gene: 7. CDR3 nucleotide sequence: TGTGCCAGCAGCTTAGATGGCAGGGGGCTTGGTCAGCCCCAGCATTTT. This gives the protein CASSLDGRGLGQPQHF.

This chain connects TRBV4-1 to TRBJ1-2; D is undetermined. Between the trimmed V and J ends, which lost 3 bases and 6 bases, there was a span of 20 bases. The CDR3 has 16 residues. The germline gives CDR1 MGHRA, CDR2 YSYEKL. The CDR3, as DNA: TGCGCCAGCAGCCACCCCCCGGCAACAACCTACGATGGCTACACCTTC. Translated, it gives CASSHPPATTYDGYTF.

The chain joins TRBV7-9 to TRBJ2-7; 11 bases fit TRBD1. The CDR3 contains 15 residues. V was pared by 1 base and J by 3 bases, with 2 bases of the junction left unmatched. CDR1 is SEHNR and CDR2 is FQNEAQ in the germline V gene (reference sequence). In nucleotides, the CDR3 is TGTGCCAGCAGCTTAGGAGGGACAGGGGGCTACGAGCAGTACTTC. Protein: CASSLGGTGGYEQYF. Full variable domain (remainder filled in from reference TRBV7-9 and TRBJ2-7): DTGVSQNPRHKITKRGQNVTFRCDPISEHNRLYWYRQTLGQGPEFLTYFQNEAQLEKSRLLSDRFSAERPKGSFSTLEIQRTEQGDSAMYLCASSLGGTGGYEQYFGPGTRLTVT.

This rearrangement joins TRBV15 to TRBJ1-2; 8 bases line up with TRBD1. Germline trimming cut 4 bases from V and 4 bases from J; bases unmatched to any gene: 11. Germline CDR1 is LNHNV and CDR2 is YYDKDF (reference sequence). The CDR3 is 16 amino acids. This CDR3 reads CATSNGGWTGSYGYTF. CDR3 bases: TGTGCCACCAGCAACGGGGGGTGGACAGGGTCCTATGGCTACACCTTC.

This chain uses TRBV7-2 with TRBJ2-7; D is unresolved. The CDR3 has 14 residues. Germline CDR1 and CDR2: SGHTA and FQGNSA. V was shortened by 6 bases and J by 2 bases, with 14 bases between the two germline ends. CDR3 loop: CASSTDIPPYEQYF. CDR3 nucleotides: TGTGCCAGCAGTACCGACATCCCCCCCTACGAGCAGTACTTC.

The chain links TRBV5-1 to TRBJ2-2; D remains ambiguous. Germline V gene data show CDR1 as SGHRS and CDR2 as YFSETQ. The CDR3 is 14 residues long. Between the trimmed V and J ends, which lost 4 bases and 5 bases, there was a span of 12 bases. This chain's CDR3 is CASSAGEVTGELFF. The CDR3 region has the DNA TGCGCCAGCAGCGCCGGAGAGGTTACCGGGGAGCTGTTTTTT.

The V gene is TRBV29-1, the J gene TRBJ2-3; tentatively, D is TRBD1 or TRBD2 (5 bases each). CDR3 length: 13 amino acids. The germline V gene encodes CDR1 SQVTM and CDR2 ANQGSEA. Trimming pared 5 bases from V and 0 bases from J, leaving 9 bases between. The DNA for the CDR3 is TGCAGCGTTACGGGACCGAGCACAGATACGCAGTATTTT. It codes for CSVTGPSTDTQYF.